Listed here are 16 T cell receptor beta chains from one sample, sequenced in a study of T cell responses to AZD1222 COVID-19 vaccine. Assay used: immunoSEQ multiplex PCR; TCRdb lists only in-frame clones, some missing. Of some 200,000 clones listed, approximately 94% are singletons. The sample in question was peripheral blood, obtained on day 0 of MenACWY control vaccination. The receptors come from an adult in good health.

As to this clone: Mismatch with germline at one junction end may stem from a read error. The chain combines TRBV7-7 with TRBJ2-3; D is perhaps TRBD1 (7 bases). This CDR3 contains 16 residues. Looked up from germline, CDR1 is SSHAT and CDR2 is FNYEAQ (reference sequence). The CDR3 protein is CASSSGTARGTDTQYF. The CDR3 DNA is TGTGCTAGCAGCTCTGGGACAGCCCGGGGGACAGATACGCAGTATTTT. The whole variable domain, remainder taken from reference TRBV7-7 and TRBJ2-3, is GAGVSQSPRYKVTKRGQDVTLRCDPISSHATLYWYQQALGQGPEFLTYFNYEAQPDKSGLPSDRFSAERPEGSISTLTIQRTEQRDSAMYRCASSSGTARGTDTQYFGPGTRLTVL.

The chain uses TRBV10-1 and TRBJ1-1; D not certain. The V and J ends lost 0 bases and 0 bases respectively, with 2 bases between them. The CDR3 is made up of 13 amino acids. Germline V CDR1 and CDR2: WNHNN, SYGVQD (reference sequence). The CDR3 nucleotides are TGCGCCAGCAGTGAGTCCCTGAACACTGAAGCTTTCTTT. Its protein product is CASSESLNTEAFF.

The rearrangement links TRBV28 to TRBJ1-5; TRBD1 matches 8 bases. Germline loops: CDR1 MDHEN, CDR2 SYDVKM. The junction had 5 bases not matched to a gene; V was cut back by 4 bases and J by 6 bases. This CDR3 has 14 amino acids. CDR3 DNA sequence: TGTGCCAGCAGTTCCGGGACAGGCGTTCAGCCCCAGCATTTT. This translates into CASSSGTGVQPQHF.

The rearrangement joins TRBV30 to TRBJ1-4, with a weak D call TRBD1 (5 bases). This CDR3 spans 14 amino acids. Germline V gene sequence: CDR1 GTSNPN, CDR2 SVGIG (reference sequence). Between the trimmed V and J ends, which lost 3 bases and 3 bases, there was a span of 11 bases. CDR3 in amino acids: CAWRPWGSNEKLFF. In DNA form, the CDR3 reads TGTGCCTGGAGGCCATGGGGGTCTAATGAAAAACTGTTTTTT.

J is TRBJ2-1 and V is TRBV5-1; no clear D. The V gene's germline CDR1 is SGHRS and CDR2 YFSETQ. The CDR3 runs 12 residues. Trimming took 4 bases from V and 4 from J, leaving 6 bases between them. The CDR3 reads CASSASYNEQFF. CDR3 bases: TGCGCCAGCAGCGCCTCGTACAATGAGCAGTTCTTC.

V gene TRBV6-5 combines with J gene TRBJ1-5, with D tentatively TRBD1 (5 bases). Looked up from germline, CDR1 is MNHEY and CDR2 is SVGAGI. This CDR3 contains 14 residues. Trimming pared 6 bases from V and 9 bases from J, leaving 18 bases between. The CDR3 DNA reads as TGTGCCAGCAGGCCCCAGGGTGGCTTAATGCCCCAGCATTTT. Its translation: CASRPQGGLMPQHF.

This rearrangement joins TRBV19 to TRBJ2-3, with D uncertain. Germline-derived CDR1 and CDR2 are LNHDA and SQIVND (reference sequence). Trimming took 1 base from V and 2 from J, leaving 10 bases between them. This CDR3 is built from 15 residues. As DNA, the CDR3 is TGTGCCAGTAGTATAGGCCAGACCACCACAGATACGCAGTATTTT. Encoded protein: CASSIGQTTTDTQYF.

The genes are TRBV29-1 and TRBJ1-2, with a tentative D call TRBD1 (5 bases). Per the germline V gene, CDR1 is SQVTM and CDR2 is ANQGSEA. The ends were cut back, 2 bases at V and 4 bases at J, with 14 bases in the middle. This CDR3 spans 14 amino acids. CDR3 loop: CSVEPPRAGYGYTF. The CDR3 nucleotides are TGCAGCGTTGAACCCCCCAGGGCCGGCTATGGCTACACCTTC.

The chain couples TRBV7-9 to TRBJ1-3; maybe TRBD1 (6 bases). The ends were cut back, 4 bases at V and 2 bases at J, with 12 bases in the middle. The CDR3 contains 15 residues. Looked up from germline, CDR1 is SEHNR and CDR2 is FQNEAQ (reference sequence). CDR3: CASSSGAIAGNTIYF. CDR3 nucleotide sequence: TGTGCCAGCAGCTCAGGGGCAATAGCTGGAAACACCATATATTTT.

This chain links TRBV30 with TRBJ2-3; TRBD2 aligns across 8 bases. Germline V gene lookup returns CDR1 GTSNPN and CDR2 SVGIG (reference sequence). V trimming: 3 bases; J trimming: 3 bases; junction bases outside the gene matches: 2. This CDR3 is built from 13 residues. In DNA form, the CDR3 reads TGTGCCTGGAGCGGGGGGGGGACAGATACGCAGTATTTT. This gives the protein CAWSGGGTDTQYF.

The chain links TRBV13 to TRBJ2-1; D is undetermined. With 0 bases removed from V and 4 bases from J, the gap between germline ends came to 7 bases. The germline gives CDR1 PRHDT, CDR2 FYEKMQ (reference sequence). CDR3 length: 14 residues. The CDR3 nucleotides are TGTGCCAGCAGCTTAGGGCAGATTTACAATGAGCAGTTCTTC. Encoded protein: CASSLGQIYNEQFF.

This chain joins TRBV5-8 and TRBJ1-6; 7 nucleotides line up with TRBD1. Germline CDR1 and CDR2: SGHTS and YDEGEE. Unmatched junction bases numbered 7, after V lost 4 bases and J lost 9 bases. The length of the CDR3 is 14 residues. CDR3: CASSVTGVRSPLHF. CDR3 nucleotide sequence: TGTGCCAGCAGCGTAACAGGGGTACGTTCACCCCTCCACTTT.

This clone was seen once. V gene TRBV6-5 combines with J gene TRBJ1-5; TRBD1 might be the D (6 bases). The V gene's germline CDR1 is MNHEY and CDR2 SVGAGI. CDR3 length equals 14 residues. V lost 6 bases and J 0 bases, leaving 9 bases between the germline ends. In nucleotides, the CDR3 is TGTGCCAGCAGCTGGACAGCTAGCAATCAGCCCCAGCATTTT. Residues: CASSWTASNQPQHF.

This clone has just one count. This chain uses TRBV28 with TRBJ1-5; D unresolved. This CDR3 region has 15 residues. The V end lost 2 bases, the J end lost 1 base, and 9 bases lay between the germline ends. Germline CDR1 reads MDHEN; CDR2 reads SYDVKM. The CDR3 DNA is TGTGCCAGCAGTTTAGTCCCGGGCAGCAATCAGCCCCAGCATTTT. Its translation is CASSLVPGSNQPQHF. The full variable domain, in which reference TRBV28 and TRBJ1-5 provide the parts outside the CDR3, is DVKVTQSSRYLVKRTGEKVFLECVQDMDHENMFWYRQDPGLGLRLIYFSYDVKMKEKGDIPEGYSVSREKKERFSLILESASTNQTSMYLCASSLVPGSNQPQHFGDGTRLSIL.

This chain's CDR3 is CASSLYSGTGDVSGQPQHF. The CDR3 region has the DNA TGTGCCAGCAGTCTATACTCCGGGACAGGGGACGTTTCGGGTCAGCCCCAGCATTTT. The chain recombines TRBV6-2 or TRBV6-3 with TRBJ1-5, with 10 bases matching TRBD1. This CDR3 spans 19 amino acids. Trimming at V came to 5 bases and at J to 6 bases, leaving 19 bases not matched to a gene. Germline V gene lookup returns CDR1 MNHEY and CDR2 SVGEGT.

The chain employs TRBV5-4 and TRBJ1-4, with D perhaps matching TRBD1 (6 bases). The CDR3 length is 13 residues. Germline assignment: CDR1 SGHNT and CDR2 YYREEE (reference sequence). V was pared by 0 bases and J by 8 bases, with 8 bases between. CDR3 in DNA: TGTGCCAGCAGCTTGGGGACAGACGAAAAACTGTTTTTT. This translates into CASSLGTDEKLFF.